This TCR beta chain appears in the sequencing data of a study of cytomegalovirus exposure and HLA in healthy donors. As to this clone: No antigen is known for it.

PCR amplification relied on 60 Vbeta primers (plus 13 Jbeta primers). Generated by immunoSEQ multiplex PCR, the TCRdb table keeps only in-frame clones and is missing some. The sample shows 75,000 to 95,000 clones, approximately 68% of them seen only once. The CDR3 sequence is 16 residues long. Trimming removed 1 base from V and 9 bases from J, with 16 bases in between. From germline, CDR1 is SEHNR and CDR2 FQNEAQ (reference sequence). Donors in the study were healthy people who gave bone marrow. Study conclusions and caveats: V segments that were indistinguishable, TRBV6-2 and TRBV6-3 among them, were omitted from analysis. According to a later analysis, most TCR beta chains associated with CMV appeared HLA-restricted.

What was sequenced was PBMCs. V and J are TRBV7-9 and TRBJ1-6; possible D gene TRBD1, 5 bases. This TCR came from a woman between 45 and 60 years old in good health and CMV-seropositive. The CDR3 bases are TGTGCCAGCAGCTTAGTCTCAAGGGGAGGAACTTCACCCCTCCACTTT. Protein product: CASSLVSRGGTSPLHF.